These 19 T cell receptor beta chains were sequenced from one sample in a study of spatial heterogeneity in lung cancer. The sample's time point: blood at routine non-recurrence follow-up after resection. TCRdb itself ran the 5' RACE reads through MiXCR, one entry per CDR3 protein. The sample yields 85,000 to 100,000 distinct CDR3 sequences, approximately 19% seen once. Sequences were derived from PBMCs, sampled at follow-up. These receptors were collected from a male donor with early-stage non-small cell lung cancer.

The chain carries TRBV4-1 and TRBJ2-1; 12 bases agree with TRBD2. From germline, CDR1 is MGHRA and CDR2 YSYEKL. This CDR3 spans 16 amino acids. The V segment lost 0 bases and the J segment 11 bases; nucleotides outside the gene matches: 8. Here the CDR3 reads CASSQEPGLAGLQQFF. The CDR3 DNA is TGCGCCAGCAGCCAAGAGCCGGGACTAGCGGGCCTACAGCAGTTCTTC.

This clonotype was observed a few times. The CDR3 DNA reads TGTGCCAGTAGTATATATCTTGGGCAACAAAGCAATCAGCCCCAGCATTTT. This sequence encodes CASSIYLGQQSNQPQHF. The chain uses TRBV19 and TRBJ1-5; D remains unclear. The CDR3 spans 17 residues. Per the germline V gene, CDR1 is LNHDA and CDR2 is SQIVND (reference sequence). The germline V and J ends were trimmed by 2 bases and 1 base, with 15 bases remaining between them. The full variable domain, with the rest looked up from reference TRBV19 and TRBJ1-5, is DGGITQSPKYLFRKEGQNVTLSCEQNLNHDAMYWYRQDPGQGLRLIYYSQIVNDFQKGDIAEGYSVSREKKESFPLTVTSAQKNPTAFYLCASSIYLGQQSNQPQHFGDGTRLSIL.

This clonotype showed up just a few times. The J gene is TRBJ2-1, the V gene TRBV20-1; perhaps TRBD1 as D (6 bases). Germline assignment: CDR1 DFQATT and CDR2 SNEGSKA (reference sequence). This CDR3 region has 11 residues. V lost 5 bases and J 8 bases, leaving 10 bases between the germline ends. DNA for the CDR3: TGCAGTGCTCTACAGGGCGATGAGCAGTTCTTC. Translated, it gives CSALQGDEQFF.

This clonotype has at least ten counts. The chain carries TRBV19 and TRBJ1-5, with TRBD1 matching over 9 bases. J was trimmed by 6 bases and V by 4 bases; bases with no gene match: 7. The CDR3 consists of 15 residues. In germline, CDR1 is LNHDA, CDR2 SQIVND (reference sequence). The CDR3 DNA reads TGTGCCAGTAGTAATCTGGGACAGGGTTTTCAGCCCCAGCATTTT. Translating gives CASSNLGQGFQPQHF.

In DNA form, the CDR3 reads TGTGCCAGCACTGGGGGCACAGATACGCAGTATTTT. As protein: CASTGGTDTQYF. This sequence joins TRBV6-5 and TRBJ2-3; no reliable D call. The CDR3 has 12 residues. V lost 7 bases, J lost 1 base, and 6 bases lay in between. The V gene's germline CDR1 is MNHEY and CDR2 SVGAGI.

This clonotype was counted ten times or more. This chain links TRBV29-1 with TRBJ2-7; 7 nucleotides align to TRBD2. V was pared by 6 bases and J by 4 bases, with 12 bases of the junction left unmatched. Germline V gene sequence: CDR1 SQVTM, CDR2 ANQGSEA. This CDR3 has 14 residues. Here the CDR3 reads CSVGTGGRNYEQYF. DNA for the CDR3: TGCAGCGTCGGGACTGGCGGGAGAAATTACGAGCAGTACTTC.

The V and J genes are TRBV18 and TRBJ2-5; TRBD1 is a possible D gene (6 bases). The CDR3 spans 13 residues. The germline V gene encodes CDR1 KGHSH and CDR2 LQKENI. Trimming cost V 6 bases and J 4 bases, with 12 bases left between them. CDR3 sequence reads: CASSRGPGETQYF. The CDR3 nucleotides read TGTGCCAGCTCCAGGGGCCCCGGAGAGACCCAGTACTTC.

The V call is TRBV20-1, the J call TRBJ1-1; a possible D gene is TRBD1 (5 bases). This CDR3 is 11 amino acids long. Germline CDR1 is DFQATT and CDR2 is SNEGSKA (reference sequence). V was clipped by 7 bases and J by 0 bases, with 6 bases between them. CDR3 DNA: TGCAGTGGACAGCTGAACACTGAAGCTTTCTTT. Its protein is CSGQLNTEAFF.

This chain uses TRBV24-1 with TRBJ2-1, with D possibly being TRBD2 (6 bases). From germline, CDR1 is KGHDR and CDR2 SFDVKD. The CDR3 is made up of 16 amino acids. Trimming took off 2 bases at V and 0 bases at J, with 10 bases between the two ends. This CDR3 reads CATSDSLATSYNEQFF. The CDR3 nucleotides are TGTGCCACCAGTGATTCCCTAGCGACCTCCTACAATGAGCAGTTCTTC.

This clonotype was recorded only once. At one end the junction does not follow the germline gene, possibly because of a read error. This chain joins TRBV3-1 and TRBJ2-2; either TRBD1 or TRBD2 may fit D (6 bases each). CDR1 is LGHDT, CDR2 YNNKEL, per germline (reference sequence). CDR3 length: 16 residues. As DNA, the CDR3 is TGTGCCAGCAGAGCGACGACAGGCCGGGGCACCGGGGGGCTGTTTTTT. It codes for CASRATTGRGTGGLFF.

The CDR3 sequence is CASSAKGQGVLSYNEQFF. Written as DNA, the CDR3 is TGTGCCAGCAGCGCAAAGGGACAGGGGGTTTTGTCCTACAATGAGCAGTTCTTC. The chain combines TRBV7-2 with TRBJ2-1, with 11 nucleotides matching TRBD1. Germline V gene sequence: CDR1 SGHTA, CDR2 FQGNSA. J gave up 1 base and V 5 bases, and 10 bases lay outside the gene matches. The CDR3 runs 18 residues.

This clonotype was seen ten or more times. The chain couples TRBV14 to TRBJ2-1; D gene ambiguous. This CDR3 contains 12 residues. Deletions cut 4 bases from V and 6 bases from J, with 7 bases between. Germline-derived CDR1 and CDR2 are SGHDN and FVKESK. The CDR3 sequence: CASSPRVNEQFF. The CDR3 region has the DNA TGTGCCAGCAGCCCAAGGGTCAATGAGCAGTTCTTC.

V usage is TRBV29-1 and J usage is TRBJ2-7; no firm D call. The ends were cut back, 5 bases at V and 6 bases at J, with 14 bases in the middle. The CDR3 consists of 12 residues. From germline, CDR1 is SQVTM and CDR2 ANQGSEA. The CDR3 loop is CSVRDGYGEQYV. DNA of the CDR3: TGCAGCGTTAGAGATGGGTATGGCGAGCAGTACGTC.

The V and J genes are TRBV9 and TRBJ2-1, with a tentative D call TRBD1 (5 bases). CDR1 is SGDLS, CDR2 YYNGEE, per germline. Trimming left V 0 bases short and J 5 bases short, with 6 bases between. The CDR3 length is 13 residues. CDR3 nucleotides: TGTGCCAGCAGCGTAGAGACAGACAATGAGCAGTTCTTC. Translated, it gives CASSVETDNEQFF.

This chain joins TRBV6-5 and TRBJ2-3; D is uncertain. CDR1 and CDR2 (germline): MNHEY, SVGAGI. V lost 6 bases and J lost 0, with 7 bases in between. The CDR3 spans 13 residues. CDR3 in DNA: TGTGCCAGCAGGCTCAGAAGCACAGATACGCAGTATTTT. Amino acid sequence: CASRLRSTDTQYF.

This clonotype was counted once. The V call is TRBV6-5, the J call TRBJ2-2; D remains ambiguous. CDR1 and CDR2 from the germline V gene are MNHEY and SVGAGI. The V and J ends lost 6 bases and 0 bases respectively, with 8 bases between them. The CDR3 has 14 amino acids. The CDR3 nucleotides are TGTGCCAGCAGGCGGACCACGAACACCGGGGAGCTGTTTTTT. Amino acid sequence: CASRRTTNTGELFF.

This sequence joins TRBV24-1 and TRBJ2-3; the match to TRBD2 covers 7 bases. The germline V gene encodes CDR1 KGHDR and CDR2 SFDVKD. V was pared by 9 bases and J by 2 bases, with 10 bases of the junction left unmatched. There are 15 residues in the CDR3. CDR3 nucleotide sequence: TGTGCCACCTCCCTCGGTAGGGACTACACAGATACGCAGTATTTT. Protein product: CATSLGRDYTDTQYF.

In this sample, this clonotype turned up a few times. The rearrangement joins TRBV7-2 to TRBJ2-7, with D perhaps matching TRBD1 or TRBD2 (5 bases each). Germline V gives CDR1 SGHTA, CDR2 FQGNSA. V dropped 3 bases and J dropped 2 bases, with 14 bases sitting between them. The length of the CDR3 is 15 residues. The CDR3 sequence is CASSFNLGGTYEQYV. For the CDR3, the DNA is TGTGCCAGCAGCTTTAATCTTGGGGGAACCTACGAGCAGTACGTC.

In its sample, this clonotype was seen a few times. The CDR3 DNA reads as TGTGCCAGCAGGGGGGGACAGTCTGTGAAAGAGACCCAGTACTTC. Translating gives CASRGGQSVKETQYF. The chain uses TRBV2 and TRBJ2-5; possibly TRBD1 for D (7 bases). The length of the CDR3 is 15 residues. V shed 6 bases and J shed 3 bases, with 17 bases lying between them. Germline CDR1 is SNHLY and CDR2 is FYNNEI.